This T cell receptor beta chain came from a study of beta chain features in type 1 diabetes. The authors sorted CD4+ naive, central memory, regulatory and stem cell-like memory cells via CD45RO/CCR7/CD25/CD127/CD95/CD27. V shed 4 bases and J shed 9 bases, with 15 bases lying between them. The germline V gene has CDR1 MNHEY and CDR2 SVGAGI. The CDR3 length is 13 residues. All of the isolated RNA was reverse transcribed, so expressed TCRB transcripts were sequenced. Assay used: immunoSEQ multiplex PCR; TCRdb lists only in-frame clones, some missing. The sample carries 620,000 or so clones, about a sixth recorded once. The sample holds a few counts of this clone.

The clonotype was recovered from a man between 18 and 29 years old in good health. This sequence joins TRBV6-5 and TRBJ1-2; D gene ambiguous. Sequences were obtained from naive CD4+ T cells from blood. Written as DNA, the CDR3 is TGTGCCAGCAGTTTAGATCCTCTGGATAGCTACACCTTC. Translation: CASSLDPLDSYTF.